A selection of T cell receptor beta chains follows, all from one sample in a study of siplizumab effects on memory and regulatory T cells. TCRdb's copy holds only in-frame clones and misses some; the assay was immunoSEQ multiplex PCR. The data hold 85,000 or so clones, with 95% observed a single time. The sequenced sample consisted of CD8+ T cells sorted from blood. The receptors were sampled from a human donor in good health. Each CDR3 is given with its conserved first and last residue. The D gene is left open where the match is weak. Rows give clone size only sometimes, using once, few, many, or a class for an expanded clone.

d_call clone_size j_call v_call cdr3_aa cdr3_nt
NA once TRBJ2-7 TRBV2 CASSEAPGPYAYEQYF TGTGCCAGCAGTGAAGCGCCCGGGCCCTACGCCTACGAGCAGTACTTC
NA NA TRBJ2-7 TRBV7-9 CASSFTDDYEQYF TGTGCCAGCAGCTTTACGGATGACTACGAGCAGTACTTC
TRBD1 NA TRBJ2-4 TRBV7-6 CASSPKGTGENIQYF TGTGCCAGCAGCCCGAAGGGGACAGGGGAAAACATTCAGTACTTC
TRBD1 NA TRBJ1-3 TRBV7-9 CATRQGESGNTIYF TGTGCCACCCGACAGGGGGAGTCTGGAAACACCATATATTTT
NA NA TRBJ1-2 TRBV7-7 CASSLVIVGPPNYGYTF TGTGCTAGCAGCTTAGTAATAGTCGGGCCGCCGAACTATGGCTACACCTTC
NA NA TRBJ1-4 TRBV28 CASSVDSSPNEKLFF TGTGCCAGCAGTGTGGACAGCTCCCCTAATGAAAAACTGTTTTTT
NA NA TRBJ1-2 TRBV27 CASSLSAGHAFGYTF TGTGCCAGCAGTTTATCGGCAGGGCATGCCTTTGGCTACACCTTC
NA NA TRBJ1-2 TRBV2 CAIPHPRSLGYTF TGTGCCATCCCCCACCCTCGGTCTCTAGGCTACACCTTC
NA NA TRBJ2-7 TRBV25-1 CASSEGHPYYEQYF TGTGCCAGCAGCGAGGGACACCCGTACTACGAGCAGTACTTC
NA NA TRBJ2-3 TRBV10-1 CASSSLVDTSTDTQYF TGCGCCAGCAGCTCCCTGGTGGACACTAGCACAGATACGCAGTATTTT
NA NA TRBJ2-3 TRBV19 CASGKTSTDTQYF TGTGCCAGTGGAAAAACTAGCACAGATACGCAGTATTTT
TRBD1 NA TRBJ2-1 TRBV18 CASHDLMETGYNEQFF TGTGCCAGCCACGATCTCATGGAGACAGGGTACAATGAGCAGTTCTTC
TRBD1 NA TRBJ2-7 TRBV4-1 CASRGTGLNEQYF TGCGCCTCCAGGGGGACAGGGCTAAACGAGCAGTACTTC
NA NA TRBJ1-5 TRBV18 CASSPPAGGNQPQHF TGTGCCAGCTCACCACCAGCCGGGGGCAATCAGCCCCAGCATTTT
NA NA TRBJ2-3 TRBV18 CASSPPTDTQYF TGTGCCAGCTCACCACCGACAGATACGCAGTATTTT
TRBD2 NA TRBJ2-7 TRBV9 CASSAQVASGRYEQYF TGTGCCAGCAGCGCCCAGGTGGCTAGCGGGAGGTACGAGCAGTACTTC
TRBD1 NA TRBJ2-3 TRBV29-1 CSARQGSFSYTQYF TGCAGCGCCCGACAGGGGAGCTTTTCATACACGCAGTATTTT
NA NA TRBJ2-3 TRBV7-6 CASSLGGRLTDTQYF TGTGCCAGCAGCTTAGGGGGACGGTTAACAGATACGCAGTATTTT
NA NA TRBJ2-7 TRBV5-6 CASSFGDGEQYF TGTGCCAGCAGCTTCGGAGACGGCGAGCAGTACTTC
NA NA TRBJ2-3 TRBV5-3 CAPESSSSTDTQYF TGCGCACCTGAGAGCAGCTCTTCCACAGATACGCAGTATTTT
TRBD2 once TRBJ2-1 TRBV5-8 CASSGTGTSGLREQFF TGTGCCAGCAGCGGAACCGGGACTAGCGGGCTTCGTGAGCAGTTCTTC
TRBD1 NA TRBJ2-5 TRBV19 CASSIGTGVGETQYF TGTGCCAGTAGTATCGGGACAGGGGTTGGGGAGACCCAGTACTTC
NA NA TRBJ1-1 TRBV9 CASSGAIPEAFF TGTGCCAGCAGCGGGGCGATACCTGAAGCTTTCTTT
NA NA TRBJ2-7 TRBV28 CASSSGGEKNEQYF TGTGCCAGCAGTTCCGGTGGTGAAAAAAACGAGCAGTACTTC
NA NA TRBJ2-1 TRBV12-5 CASGLPREGDNEQFF TGTGCTAGTGGTTTGCCCAGGGAAGGCGACAATGAGCAGTTCTTC
TRBD2 NA TRBJ2-1 TRBV28 CASSLLAGGYNEQFF TGTGCCAGCAGTTTACTAGCGGGGGGTTACAATGAGCAGTTCTTC
NA NA TRBJ2-1 TRBV7-9 CASSSSPGPSYNEQFF TGTGCCAGCAGTTCCTCCCCGGGACCATCCTACAATGAGCAGTTCTTC
TRBD2 NA TRBJ2-1 TRBV4-1 CASSLRLAGSIDEQFF TGCGCCAGCAGCCTGAGACTAGCGGGATCTATCGATGAGCAGTTCTTC
NA NA TRBJ1-1 TRBV4-2 CASSHRMTFTGNTEAFF TGTGCCAGCAGCCACAGAATGACCTTTACCGGGAACACTGAAGCTTTCTTT
NA NA TRBJ1-1 TRBV6-1 CASRRYTEAFF TGTGCCAGCAGGAGGTACACTGAAGCTTTCTTT
NA NA TRBJ1-1 TRBV10-1 CASSEQSGGLVTEAFF TGCGCCAGCAGTGAACAGAGCGGGGGCTTGGTCACTGAAGCTTTCTTT
TRBD2 NA TRBJ2-3 TRBV5-1 CASSPRQTSSTDTQYF TGCGCCAGCAGCCCCAGACAGACTAGCAGTACAGATACGCAGTATTTT
NA NA TRBJ2-5 TRBV15 CATSRVGTSVPGQETQYF NA
NA NA TRBJ2-5 TRBV5-1 CASNDDSYQETQYF TGCGCCAGCAATGACGACAGTTACCAAGAGACCCAGTACTTC
NA NA TRBJ1-2 TRBV7-9 CASYPSQSYGYTF TGTGCCAGCTATCCATCCCAGTCCTATGGCTACACCTTC
NA NA TRBJ2-1 TRBV29-1 CSVSGGRSNEQFF TGCAGCGTTTCTGGGGGAAGGAGCAATGAGCAGTTCTTC
NA NA TRBJ2-1 TRBV19 CASSTSGYNEQFF TGTGCCAGTAGTACGAGCGGTTACAATGAGCAGTTCTTC
TRBD1 NA TRBJ1-2 TRBV4-2 CASSQDRGQYGYTF TGTGCCAGCAGCCAAGATCGGGGACAGTATGGCTACACCTTC
NA once TRBJ2-7 TRBV27 CASSGRLSGAREQYF TGTGCCAGCAGTGGGCGACTATCGGGAGCAAGGGAGCAGTACTTC
NA once TRBJ1-4 TRBV5-1 CASSWEGETNEKLFF TGCGCCAGCAGCTGGGAAGGCGAGACTAATGAAAAACTGTTTTTT